The 25 T cell receptor beta chains presented below share a single source sample, sequenced in a study of blood T cell repertoires in COVID-19. Clones were read by immunoSEQ multiplex PCR, and TCRdb kept only the in-frame ones, dropping some. The sample contains approximately 250,000 clones, 83% of which appear only once. Material for sequencing was peripheral blood. The receptors shown here come from a human donor in a cohort sampled during active COVID-19.

The chain recombines TRBV5-6 with TRBJ1-2; tentative D call: TRBD1 (6 bases). The V end lost 4 bases, the J end lost 3 bases, and 10 bases lay between the germline ends. The CDR3 loop spans 13 amino acids. Germline V gene lookup returns CDR1 SGHDT and CDR2 YYEEEE. The CDR3 coding sequence is TGTGCCAGCAGCCTGGACAGCTACTATGGCTACACCTTC. It encodes CASSLDSYYGYTF. Together with reference TRBV5-6 and TRBJ1-2, the CDR3 gives the full variable domain: DAGVTQSPTHLIKTRGQQVTLRCSPKSGHDTVSWYQQALGQGPQFIFQYYEEEERQRGNFPDRFSGHQFPNYSSELNVNALLLGDSALYLCASSLDSYYGYTFGSGTRLTVV.

V and J are TRBV14 and TRBJ1-6; D gene uncertain. The CDR3 is 13 residues long. V was shortened by 1 base and J by 9 bases, with 7 bases between the two germline ends. The germline V gene encodes CDR1 SGHDN and CDR2 FVKESK. The CDR3 here is CASSQVGGSPLHF. The CDR3 region has the DNA TGTGCCAGCAGCCAAGTGGGAGGTTCACCCCTCCACTTT.

Remarks on this clone: The junction departs from germline at one end; a sequencing error may be responsible. This rearrangement joins TRBV14 to TRBJ2-2; 9 bases are a match to TRBD2. This CDR3 has 18 amino acids. The germline gives CDR1 SGHDN, CDR2 FVKESK. The CDR3 DNA follows: TGTGCCAGCAGCCAAGTTGGAGTAGCGGGAGTAAGGGACCGGGGAGCTGTTTTT. As protein: CASSQVGVAGVRDRGAVF.

This sequence joins TRBV3-1 (or the pseudogene TRBV3-2) and TRBJ1-1; D gene uncertain. The germline CDR1 and CDR2 sequences are LGHDT and YNNKEL (reference sequence). The V end lost 4 bases, the J end lost 1 base, and 7 bases lay between the germline ends. This CDR3 spans 13 amino acids. The CDR3, as DNA: TGTGCCAGCAGCCGCCGACAGAACACTGAAGCTTTCTTT. This translates into CASSRRQNTEAFF.

The V and J genes are TRBV18 and TRBJ2-7; TRBD2 matches 11 bases. The CDR3 consists of 15 residues. Germline V gene data show CDR1 as KGHSH and CDR2 as LQKENI. Trimming removed 1 base from V and 4 bases from J; junction bases left unmatched: 3. For the CDR3, the DNA is TGTGCCAGCTCACCACAGACTAGCGGGGTATACGAGCAGTACTTC. Translating gives CASSPQTSGVYEQYF.

The genes are TRBV10-3 and TRBJ2-7, with D possibly being TRBD1 (6 bases). Germline lookup yields CDR1 ENHRY and CDR2 SYGVKD. V was cut by 0 bases and J by 6 bases, with 9 bases left in between. CDR3 length: 13 amino acids. CDR3: CAISESTGLEQYF. The CDR3 DNA is TGTGCCATCAGTGAGTCGACAGGTCTCGAGCAGTACTTC.

The chain employs TRBV9 and TRBJ1-3, with TRBD1 as a possible D gene (5 bases). The CDR3 loop spans 13 amino acids. CDR1 and CDR2 (germline): SGDLS, YYNGEE. V was pared by 3 bases and J by 3 bases, with 7 bases between. CDR3 DNA: TGTGCCAGCAGCGCGACAGTTGGAAACACCATATATTTT. It yields the protein CASSATVGNTIYF.

This chain links TRBV6-2 or TRBV6-3 with TRBJ2-3, with D hard to call. CDR3 length: 15 amino acids. V lost 3 bases, J lost 0 bases, and 10 bases lay in between. CDR1 and CDR2 from the germline V gene are MNHEY and SVGEGT. CDR3 residues: CASSYDSTSTDTQYF. The CDR3 nucleotides read TGTGCCAGCAGTTATGACTCCACTAGCACAGATACGCAGTATTTT.

This clone turned up a few times. The rearrangement links TRBV6-5 to TRBJ1-5; D uncertain. Looked up from germline, CDR1 is MNHEY and CDR2 is SVGAGI. The CDR3 runs to 13 residues. The V end was cut by 5 bases, the J end by 6 bases, with 11 bases between. The CDR3 reads CASSPNRGQPQHF. CDR3 coding DNA: TGTGCCAGCAGTCCTAACCGGGGTCAGCCCCAGCATTTT.

The chain couples TRBV7-2 to TRBJ1-1; D possibly corresponds to TRBD1 (6 bases). The ends were cut back, 2 bases at V and 7 bases at J, with 14 bases in the middle. The germline gives CDR1 SGHTA, CDR2 FQGNSA. This CDR3 spans 14 amino acids. This CDR3 is CASSLYRPDSEAFF. For the CDR3, the DNA is TGTGCCAGCAGCTTATATCGGCCGGACAGTGAAGCTTTCTTT.

This rearrangement joins TRBV2 to TRBJ1-2; 7 nucleotides align to TRBD1. The CDR3 is made up of 13 amino acids. V lost 5 bases to trimming and J lost 8 bases; unmatched junction nucleotides: 8. The germline gives CDR1 SNHLY, CDR2 FYNNEI. The chain's CDR3 is CASSNDRVGGYTF. As DNA, the CDR3 is TGTGCCAGCAGTAATGACAGGGTTGGGGGCTACACCTTC.

V and J are TRBV5-1 and TRBJ2-3; 13 bases line up with TRBD2. V lost 4 bases and J lost 3; bases outside the gene matches: 8. CDR3 length: 17 residues. The germline gives CDR1 SGHRS, CDR2 YFSETQ. This CDR3 is CASSPRTSGGGTDTQYF. The DNA for the CDR3 is TGCGCCAGCAGCCCGAGGACTAGCGGGGGCGGGACAGATACGCAGTATTTT.

V gene TRBV28 combines with J gene TRBJ2-3, with 12 bases matching TRBD2. V shed 5 bases, J shed 2 bases, and the junction held 14 bases outside the gene matches. Looked up from germline, CDR1 is MDHEN and CDR2 is SYDVKM. CDR3 length: 19 residues. CDR3 nucleotide sequence: TGTGCCAGCAGTAAAAGACTAGCGGGGGACACAGCTTCCACAGATACGCAGTATTTT. Amino acid sequence: CASSKRLAGDTASTDTQYF.

V and J are TRBV14 and TRBJ1-2, with 7 bases that match TRBD1. Per the germline V gene, CDR1 is SGHDN and CDR2 is FVKESK. The CDR3 extends over 15 amino acids. J gave up 4 bases and V 3 bases, and 8 bases lay outside the gene matches. The CDR3 loop is CASSHRGLSVYGYTF. In DNA, the CDR3 is TGTGCCAGCAGCCACAGGGGGTTATCGGTCTATGGCTACACCTTC.

This clone was seen a few times. This chain links TRBV19 with TRBJ2-5, with no clear D. Trimming removed 8 bases from V and 0 bases from J, with 10 bases in between. This CDR3 spans 13 amino acids. Germline values: CDR1 LNHDA, CDR2 SQIVND (reference sequence). The CDR3: CASATMHQETQYF. DNA of the CDR3: TGTGCCAGTGCGACAATGCACCAAGAGACCCAGTACTTC.

V usage is TRBV11-2 and J usage is TRBJ2-7; D ambiguous. V was trimmed by 5 bases and J by 0 bases, leaving 14 bases between them. The CDR3 is made up of 15 amino acids. Germline V gene sequence: CDR1 SGHAT, CDR2 FQNNGV. The CDR3 nucleotides read TGTGCCAGCAGCCGTTCCGACCCGGGCTCCTACGAGCAGTACTTC. Its protein is CASSRSDPGSYEQYF.

The V and J genes are TRBV29-1 and TRBJ1-4; D gene uncertain. V lost 6 bases and J 6 bases, leaving 14 bases between the germline ends. The CDR3 loop spans 13 amino acids. Germline V CDR1 and CDR2: SQVTM, ANQGSEA. The CDR3 is CSVAPEEDEKLFF. The CDR3, as DNA: TGCAGCGTAGCTCCGGAGGAGGATGAAAAACTGTTTTTT.

The V and J genes are TRBV6-5 and TRBJ1-1; 10 nucleotides match TRBD1. CDR1 is MNHEY and CDR2 is SVGAGI in the germline V gene. With 5 bases clipped from V and 5 bases from J, the junction kept 5 bases outside the gene matches. The CDR3 covers 14 residues. The CDR3 nucleotides read TGTGCCAGCAGTCAACCGGGACAGGGGACTGAAGCTTTCTTT. It translates to CASSQPGQGTEAFF.

The genes are TRBV3-1 (or the pseudogene TRBV3-2) and TRBJ1-2; weak D call: TRBD1 (5 bases). Germline values: CDR1 LGHDT, CDR2 YNNKEL (reference sequence). The CDR3 is made up of 13 amino acids. V shed 4 bases and J shed 8 bases, with 14 bases lying between them. The CDR3 sequence: CASSPDSQRGYTF. The CDR3 DNA reads TGTGCCAGCAGCCCCGACAGTCAAAGGGGCTACACCTTC.

This chain uses TRBV13 with TRBJ2-3, with a possible D match to TRBD2 (6 bases). The germline V gene has CDR1 PRHDT and CDR2 FYEKMQ (reference sequence). The CDR3 sequence is 15 residues long. The ends were cut back, 0 bases at V and 3 bases at J, with 10 bases in the middle. CDR3 nucleotide sequence: TGTGCCAGCAGCTTAGGGACTGGGGGGACAGATACGCAGTATTTT. It yields the protein CASSLGTGGTDTQYF.

The genes are TRBV30 and TRBJ2-5; D is uncertain. The CDR3 totals 10 residues. V lost 2 bases, J lost 5 bases, and 3 bases lay in between. Germline CDR1 and CDR2: GTSNPN and SVGIG (reference sequence). For the CDR3, the DNA is TGTGCCTGGAGTCAGGAGACCCAGTACTTC. Protein product: CAWSQETQYF.

The genes are TRBV7-2 and TRBJ2-1; D gene uncertain. The V end lost 3 bases, the J end lost 5 bases, and 8 bases lay between the germline ends. There are 13 residues in the CDR3. CDR1 and CDR2 (germline): SGHTA, FQGNSA. The CDR3 loop is CASSLSQDNEQFF. The CDR3, as DNA: TGTGCCAGCAGCTTGTCGCAGGACAATGAGCAGTTCTTC.

V gene TRBV29-1 combines with J gene TRBJ1-1; D may be TRBD1 (5 bases). The CDR3 is 13 residues long. V lost 6 bases to trimming and J lost 3 bases, with 14 bases between them. Germline CDR1 SQVTM, CDR2 ANQGSEA. CDR3 in DNA: TGCAGCGTCGATCAAGGGGAGGACACTGAAGCTTTCTTT. It codes for CSVDQGEDTEAFF.

The chain combines TRBV3-1 (or the pseudogene TRBV3-2) with TRBJ2-1, with 8 bases lining up with TRBD2. J gave up 3 bases and V 0 bases, and 4 bases lay outside the gene matches. The length of the CDR3 is 16 residues. The germline V gene encodes CDR1 LGHDT and CDR2 YNNKEL (reference sequence). The CDR3 here is CASSQESSGIYNEQFF. Written as DNA, the CDR3 is TGTGCCAGCAGCCAAGAGAGTAGCGGGATCTACAATGAGCAGTTCTTC.

V gene TRBV29-1 combines with J gene TRBJ1-2, with D perhaps matching TRBD1 (6 bases). V lost 7 bases, J lost 4 bases, and 13 bases lay in between. Germline V CDR1 and CDR2: SQVTM, ANQGSEA. CDR3 length: 12 residues. The DNA of the CDR3 is TGCAGCGCTAGGGGGAAATCCTATGGCTACACCTTC. Translating it yields CSARGKSYGYTF.